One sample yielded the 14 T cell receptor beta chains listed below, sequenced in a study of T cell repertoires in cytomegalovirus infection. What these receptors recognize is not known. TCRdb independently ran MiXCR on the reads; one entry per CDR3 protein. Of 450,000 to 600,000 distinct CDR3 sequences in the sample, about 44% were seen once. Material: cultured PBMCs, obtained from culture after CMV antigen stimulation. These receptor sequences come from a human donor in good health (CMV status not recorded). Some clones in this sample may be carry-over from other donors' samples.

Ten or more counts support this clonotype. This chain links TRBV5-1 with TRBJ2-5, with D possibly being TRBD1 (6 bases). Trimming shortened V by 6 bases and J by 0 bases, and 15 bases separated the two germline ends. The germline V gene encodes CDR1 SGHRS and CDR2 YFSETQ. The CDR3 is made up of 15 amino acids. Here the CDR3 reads CASTPLGQYQETQYF. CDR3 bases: TGCGCCAGCACTCCCCTCGGACAGTACCAAGAGACCCAGTACTTC.

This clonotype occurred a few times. This CDR3 reads CASSRGEGGPNNSPLHF. DNA for the CDR3: TGTGCCAGCAGTCGTGGCGAAGGGGGCCCCAATAATTCACCCCTCCACTTT. This sequence joins TRBV7-2 and TRBJ1-6, with TRBD1 matching over 7 bases. This CDR3 has 17 amino acids. CDR1 and CDR2 (germline): SGHTA, FQGNSA. The J segment lost 5 bases and the V segment lost 6 bases, leaving 13 bases of the junction unmatched. Full variable domain (missing parts from reference TRBV7-2 and TRBJ1-6): GAGVSQSPSNKVTEKGKDVELRCDPISGHTALYWYRQSLGQGLEFLIYFQGNSAPDKSGLPSDRFSAERTGGSVSTLTIQRTQQEDSAVYLCASSRGEGGPNNSPLHFGNGTRLTVT.

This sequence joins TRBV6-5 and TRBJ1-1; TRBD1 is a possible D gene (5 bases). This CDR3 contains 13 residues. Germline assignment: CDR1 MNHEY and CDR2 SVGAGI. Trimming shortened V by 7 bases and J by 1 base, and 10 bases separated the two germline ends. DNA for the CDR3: TGTGCCAGCACCAATACAGGGAACACTGAAGCTTTCTTT. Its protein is CASTNTGNTEAFF.

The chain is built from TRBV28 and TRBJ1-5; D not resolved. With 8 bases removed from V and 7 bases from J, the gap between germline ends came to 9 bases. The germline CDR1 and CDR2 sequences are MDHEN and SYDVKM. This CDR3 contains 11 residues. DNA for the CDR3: TGTGCCAGCCGCGATAACCAGCCCCAGCATTTT. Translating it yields CASRDNQPQHF.

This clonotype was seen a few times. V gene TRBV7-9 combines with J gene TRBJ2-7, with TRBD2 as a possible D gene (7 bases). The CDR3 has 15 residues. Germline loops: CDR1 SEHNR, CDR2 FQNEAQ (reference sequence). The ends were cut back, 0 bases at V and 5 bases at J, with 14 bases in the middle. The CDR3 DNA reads TGTGCCAGCAGCTTAGCGGGGGGGCCTCGAGACGAGCAGTACTTC. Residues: CASSLAGGPRDEQYF. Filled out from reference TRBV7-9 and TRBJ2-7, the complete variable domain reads DTGVSQNPRHKITKRGQNVTFRCDPISEHNRLYWYRQTLGQGPEFLTYFQNEAQLEKSRLLSDRFSAERPKGSFSTLEIQRTEQGDSAMYLCASSLAGGPRDEQYFGPGTRLTVT.

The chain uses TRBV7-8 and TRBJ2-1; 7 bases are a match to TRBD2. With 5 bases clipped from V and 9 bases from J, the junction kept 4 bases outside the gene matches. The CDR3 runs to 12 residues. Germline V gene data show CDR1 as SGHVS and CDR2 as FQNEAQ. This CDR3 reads CASSRTSFEQFF. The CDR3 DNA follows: TGTGCCAGCAGCAGGACTAGTTTTGAGCAGTTCTTC.

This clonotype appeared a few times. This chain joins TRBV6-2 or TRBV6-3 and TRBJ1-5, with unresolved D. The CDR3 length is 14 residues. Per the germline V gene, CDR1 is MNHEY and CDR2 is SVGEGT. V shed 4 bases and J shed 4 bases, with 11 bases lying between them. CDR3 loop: CASSWRVENQPQHF. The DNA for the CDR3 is TGTGCCAGCAGTTGGAGGGTTGAAAATCAGCCCCAGCATTTT.

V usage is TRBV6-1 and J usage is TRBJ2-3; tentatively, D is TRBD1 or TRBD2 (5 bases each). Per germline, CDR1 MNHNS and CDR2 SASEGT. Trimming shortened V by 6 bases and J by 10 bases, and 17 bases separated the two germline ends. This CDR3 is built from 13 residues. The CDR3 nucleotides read TGTGCCAGCAGCAACCTCCGGGACGACCCGCAGTATTTT. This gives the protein CASSNLRDDPQYF.

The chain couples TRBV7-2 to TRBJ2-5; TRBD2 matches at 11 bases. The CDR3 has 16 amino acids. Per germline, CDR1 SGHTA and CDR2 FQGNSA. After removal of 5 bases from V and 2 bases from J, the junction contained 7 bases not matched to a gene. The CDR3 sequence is CASSQSTSGGQETQYF. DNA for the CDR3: TGTGCCAGCAGCCAGTCCACTAGCGGGGGTCAAGAGACCCAGTACTTC.

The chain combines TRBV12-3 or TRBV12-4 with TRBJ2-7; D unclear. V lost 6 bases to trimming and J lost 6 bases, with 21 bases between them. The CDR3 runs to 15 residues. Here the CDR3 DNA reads TGTGCCAGCAGCCCGCCGATCGGCGCCTTTTGCGAGCAGTACTTC. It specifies CASSPPIGAFCEQYF.

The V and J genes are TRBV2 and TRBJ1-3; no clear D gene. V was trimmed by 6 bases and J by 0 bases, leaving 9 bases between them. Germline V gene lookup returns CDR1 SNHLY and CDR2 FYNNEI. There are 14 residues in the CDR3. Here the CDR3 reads CASREAYSGNTIYF. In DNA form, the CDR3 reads TGTGCCAGCAGAGAGGCCTACTCTGGAAACACCATATATTTT.

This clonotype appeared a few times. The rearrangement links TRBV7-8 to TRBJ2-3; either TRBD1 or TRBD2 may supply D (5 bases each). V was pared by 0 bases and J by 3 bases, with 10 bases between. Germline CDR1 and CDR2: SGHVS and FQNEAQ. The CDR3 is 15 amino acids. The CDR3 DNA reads TGTGCCAGCAGCTTAGCCCGGTGGGGGACAGATACGCAGTATTTT. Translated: CASSLARWGTDTQYF.

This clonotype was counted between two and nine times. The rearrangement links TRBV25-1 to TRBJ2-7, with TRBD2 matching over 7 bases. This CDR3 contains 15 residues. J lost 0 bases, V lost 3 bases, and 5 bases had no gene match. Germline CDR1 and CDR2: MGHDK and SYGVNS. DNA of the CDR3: TGTGCCAGCAGTGAGGAGCGGGGAGGCTCCTACGAGCAGTACTTC. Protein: CASSEERGGSYEQYF.

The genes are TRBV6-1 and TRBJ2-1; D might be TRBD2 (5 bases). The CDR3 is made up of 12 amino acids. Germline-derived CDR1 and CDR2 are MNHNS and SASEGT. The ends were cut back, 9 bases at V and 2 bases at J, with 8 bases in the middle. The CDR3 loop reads CASGETYNEQFF. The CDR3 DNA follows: TGTGCCAGTGGGGAGACCTACAATGAGCAGTTCTTC.